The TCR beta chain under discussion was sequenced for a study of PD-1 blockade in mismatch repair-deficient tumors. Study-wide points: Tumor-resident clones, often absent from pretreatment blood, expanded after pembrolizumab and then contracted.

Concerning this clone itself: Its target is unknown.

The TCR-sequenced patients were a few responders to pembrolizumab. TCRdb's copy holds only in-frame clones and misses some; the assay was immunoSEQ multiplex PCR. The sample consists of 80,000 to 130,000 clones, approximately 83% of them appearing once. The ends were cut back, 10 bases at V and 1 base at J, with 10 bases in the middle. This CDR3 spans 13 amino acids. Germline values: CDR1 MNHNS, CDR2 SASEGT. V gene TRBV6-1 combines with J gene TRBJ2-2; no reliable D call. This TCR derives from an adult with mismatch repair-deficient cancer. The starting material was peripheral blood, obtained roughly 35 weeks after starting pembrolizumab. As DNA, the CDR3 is TGTGCCACCTCTCACCTGAACACCGGGGAGCTGTTTTTT. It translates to CATSHLNTGELFF.